This TCR beta chain was retrieved from a study of beta chain features in type 1 diabetes. Study conclusions and caveats: Moderately but significantly shorter TCRB CDR3s were found in Type 1 diabetes patients in all four CD4+ subsets. A pattern of fewer insertions and more deletions at VDJ junctions was seen in type 1 diabetes patients. A closer apparent resemblance between naive, central memory and Treg TCRB repertoires was seen in patients than in healthy donors.

The CDR3 length is 13 residues. V dropped 10 bases and J dropped 3 bases, with 16 bases sitting between them. Germline CDR1 ENHRY, CDR2 SYGVKD. This clone was found a few times. The antigen remains unidentified. The isolated RNA, all of it, was reverse transcribed, so expressed TCRB transcripts were what got sequenced. About 3.4 million reads on average were seen across naive, central memory and regulatory T cell samples. Generated by immunoSEQ multiplex PCR, the TCRdb table keeps only in-frame clones and is missing some. This table holds fewer than 25,000 clones, about 69% found once. The TCR comes from a man between 18 and 35 years old with type 1 diabetes. Sequencing was done on a sample of Tregs from blood. The V call is TRBV10-3, the J call TRBJ2-7; D is uncertain. The DNA of the CDR3 is TGTGCCACAAATACACCGTCGGGCTACGAGCAGTACTTC. It specifies CATNTPSGYEQYF.